The subject of this entry is one TCR beta chain. These data are taken from a study of T cells expressing NK-cell markers. The CDR3 length is 13 residues. Per the germline V gene, CDR1 is SGHRS and CDR2 is YFSETQ. TCRdb reprocessed the 5' RACE reads, with one entry per CDR3 protein and no DNA. This sample's clone table lists about 460,000 distinct CDR3 sequences. The TCR sequence derives from a woman in her 50s in good health. Sequencing was performed on blood T cells: a sorted CD56 or NKG2C T cell subset, CD4+ or CD8+ T cells, or bulk PBMC T cells (not recorded which). The V and J genes are TRBV5-1 and TRBJ2-7. Here the CDR3 reads CASSSSVGSEQYF.